Below, one T cell receptor (beta chain) is given with its context. The study drew the donors from its roughly 120-subject validation cohort, separate from the roughly 700-subject first cohort. These data come from a study of cytomegalovirus exposure and HLA in healthy donors. Clones were read by immunoSEQ multiplex PCR, and TCRdb kept only the in-frame ones, dropping some. The profile covers roughly 250,000 clones, with around 89% appearing a single time and 0.3% to 0.4% taken by the ten largest. The sample was PBMCs. This TCR derives from a young woman in good health and CMV-seronegative.

The CDR3 sequence is CASSAQPGVTYEQYF. The CDR3 bases are TGTGCCAGCAGCGCTCAACCAGGGGTTACCTACGAGCAGTACTTC. The chain carries TRBV9 and TRBJ2-7, with D tentatively TRBD1 (6 bases). Germline CDR1 reads SGDLS; CDR2 reads YYNGEE. The CDR3 runs to 15 residues. V lost 3 bases and J 2 bases, leaving 15 bases between the germline ends.